Listed here are 28 T cell receptor beta chains from one sample, sequenced in a study of shared clonotypes between healthy human individuals. Some clones are missing from TCRdb's copy, which holds only in-frame ones; the method was immunoSEQ multiplex PCR. Of some 2.4 million clones in the sample, roughly 93% were seen once. Sequencing used naive CD4+ T cells from PBMCs. Subset described: CD45RA+ positively selected. These receptors all stem from a man aged 18 to 35 in good health. Some clones in this sample may be carry-over from other donors' samples.

J is TRBJ1-4 and V is TRBV6-5; D is undetermined. In germline, CDR1 is MNHEY, CDR2 SVGAGI. Deletions cut 8 bases from V and 8 bases from J, with 15 bases between. The CDR3 has 13 residues. The CDR3 nucleotides are TGTGCCAGCGCTGCCCGAACCGGGGAAAAACTGTTTTTT. This sequence encodes CASAARTGEKLFF.

This clone appeared once. The rearrangement uses TRBV5-1 and TRBJ2-7; 8 nucleotides align to TRBD2. Germline trimming cut 4 bases from V and 4 bases from J; bases unmatched to any gene: 4. The CDR3 sequence is 13 residues long. The germline CDR1 and CDR2 sequences are SGHRS and YFSETQ. For the CDR3, the DNA is TGCGCCAGCAGCGAGCGGGAGCGGTACGAGCAGTACTTC. Translating gives CASSERERYEQYF.

The CDR3 DNA reads TGTGCCAGCAGTGATACTAGACAGGGTCAACAGCCCCAGCATTTT. This gives the protein CASSDTRQGQQPQHF. The V call is TRBV6-1, the J call TRBJ1-5; 7 bases match TRBD1. Germline CDR1 is MNHNS and CDR2 is SASEGT. The V segment lost 3 bases and the J segment 7 bases; nucleotides outside the gene matches: 9. The CDR3 runs to 15 residues.

The V gene is TRBV2, the J gene TRBJ1-5; 9 positions match TRBD1. This CDR3 has 15 amino acids. Germline CDR1 reads SNHLY; CDR2 reads FYNNEI. With V trimmed by 2 bases and J by 7 bases, 6 bases remained unmatched. CDR3 region: CASSEIGTGMQPQHF. For the CDR3, the DNA is TGTGCCAGCAGTGAAATCGGGACAGGGATGCAGCCCCAGCATTTT. The full variable domain, completed using reference TRBV2 and TRBJ1-5, is EPEVTQTPSHQVTQMGQEVILRCVPISNHLYFYWYRQILGQKVEFLVSFYNNEISEKSEIFDDQFSVERPDGSNFTLKIRSTKLEDSAMYFCASSEIGTGMQPQHFGDGTRLSIL.

Turning to this clone: At one end the junction does not follow the germline gene, possibly because of a read error. The chain employs TRBV7-2 and TRBJ2-3; 8 nucleotides match TRBD2. Germline V gene sequence: CDR1 SGHTA, CDR2 FQGNSA. There are 12 residues in the CDR3. The CDR3 DNA follows: TGTGCCAGCAGCCTAGCGGGCCGTACGCAGTATTTT. Encoded protein: CASSLAGRTQYF. Complete variable domain (other parts from reference TRBV7-2 and TRBJ2-3): GAGVSQSPSNKVTEKGKDVELRCDPISGHTALYWYRQSLGQGLEFLIYFQGNSAPDKSGLPSDRFSAERTGGSVSTLTIQRTQQEDSAVYLCASSLAGRTQYFGPGTRLTVL.

CDR3 DNA: TGTGCCAGCAGCGAATGGACCTCTAGTAACACCATATATTTT. Translating gives CASSEWTSSNTIYF. The chain carries TRBV9 and TRBJ1-3; D not certain. CDR3 size: 14 residues. Germline CDR1 is SGDLS and CDR2 is YYNGEE. V was pared by 3 bases and J by 7 bases, with 14 bases between.

This rearrangement joins TRBV19 to TRBJ2-7, with TRBD2 as a possible D gene (6 bases). The CDR3 totals 18 residues. V lost 3 bases and J 6 bases, leaving 27 bases between the germline ends. Germline V gene data show CDR1 as LNHDA and CDR2 as SQIVND (reference sequence). Here the CDR3 DNA reads TGTGCCAGTAGTATCTTTTGGTCGGCGGGATTTGGTTTTCGCGAGCAGTACTTC. It translates to CASSIFWSAGFGFREQYF.

V gene TRBV11-3 combines with J gene TRBJ1-1, with TRBD1 matching over 8 bases. Germline CDR1 SGHNT, CDR2 YENEEA. V trimming: 5 bases; J trimming: 0 bases; junction bases outside the gene matches: 5. This CDR3 spans 15 amino acids. The CDR3 DNA is TGTGCCAGCAGCCCAGGGGGCTTCATGAACACTGAAGCTTTCTTT. Amino acids: CASSPGGFMNTEAFF.

The chain recombines TRBV6-6 with TRBJ1-2, with 11 nucleotides matching TRBD1. J was trimmed by 8 bases and V by 2 bases; bases with no gene match: 10. Germline V gene data show CDR1 as MNHNY and CDR2 as SVGAGI (reference sequence). The CDR3 has 16 residues. The CDR3 region has the DNA TGTGCCAGCAGTTACCAACCCCCTCGGACAGGGGGCGGCTACACCTTC. This encodes CASSYQPPRTGGGYTF.

This chain uses TRBV5-1 with TRBJ2-7; the D gene is possibly TRBD1 (6 bases). V shed 0 bases and J shed 0 bases, with 10 bases lying between them. The CDR3 contains 15 residues. Germline CDR1 is SGHRS and CDR2 is YFSETQ. Here the CDR3 DNA reads TGCGCCAGCAGCTTGGGCCAGGACAGCTCCTACGAGCAGTACTTC. Translating gives CASSLGQDSSYEQYF.

Note on this clone: Other DNA sequences in this sample translate to the same CDR3. This rearrangement joins TRBV7-2 to TRBJ2-7, with 9 bases matching TRBD2. The germline V gene encodes CDR1 SGHTA and CDR2 FQGNSA. This CDR3 has 14 residues. The junction had 6 bases not matched to a gene; V was cut back by 2 bases and J by 7 bases. CDR3 nucleotide sequence: TGTGCCAGCAGCTTAATAGCGGGAGTAAGTGAGCAGTACTTC. The encoded protein is CASSLIAGVSEQYF.

V is TRBV19 and J is TRBJ1-1, with 7 bases identical to TRBD1. V was pared by 7 bases and J by 1 base, with 6 bases of the junction left unmatched. CDR3 size: 14 residues. Per the germline V gene, CDR1 is LNHDA and CDR2 is SQIVND (reference sequence). The CDR3 sequence: CASTVGQRNTEAFF. In DNA form, the CDR3 reads TGTGCCAGTACTGTGGGACAGAGGAACACTGAAGCTTTCTTT. Drawing the rest from reference TRBV19 and TRBJ1-1, the complete variable domain is DGGITQSPKYLFRKEGQNVTLSCEQNLNHDAMYWYRQDPGQGLRLIYYSQIVNDFQKGDIAEGYSVSREKKESFPLTVTSAQKNPTAFYLCASTVGQRNTEAFFGQGTRLTVV.

The J gene is TRBJ2-7, the V gene TRBV6-5, with 10 bases that match TRBD1. This CDR3 has 14 amino acids. V lost 6 bases and J lost 4; bases outside the gene matches: 6. In germline, CDR1 is MNHEY, CDR2 SVGAGI. CDR3 protein: CASRTGTGVYEQYF. The CDR3 DNA follows: TGTGCCAGCAGAACCGGGACAGGGGTTTACGAGCAGTACTTC.

V usage is TRBV7-9 and J usage is TRBJ1-6, with D maybe TRBD1 (6 bases). The CDR3 is 15 amino acids. V dropped 5 bases and J dropped 10 bases, with 18 bases sitting between them. Germline assignment: CDR1 SEHNR and CDR2 FQNEAQ (reference sequence). The CDR3 reads CASSIETGLRSPLHF. The CDR3 DNA sequence: TGTGCCAGCAGCATTGAGACAGGTTTAAGATCACCCCTCCACTTT.

The rearrangement links TRBV27 to TRBJ1-4, with TRBD1 identical over 7 bases. Germline V lookup: CDR1 MNHEY, CDR2 SMNVEV (reference sequence). With 6 bases clipped from V and 0 bases from J, the junction kept 10 bases outside the gene matches. The CDR3 is 17 residues long. Here the CDR3 reads CASRSDRERSTNEKLFF. The DNA for the CDR3 is TGTGCCAGCAGATCCGACAGGGAGAGGTCAACTAATGAAAAACTGTTTTTT.

The chain is built from TRBV7-3 and TRBJ2-1, with TRBD2 matching 9 bases. The CDR3 extends over 16 amino acids. With 2 bases clipped from V and 9 bases from J, the junction kept 11 bases outside the gene matches. Germline values: CDR1 SGHTA, CDR2 FQGTGA. For the CDR3, the DNA is TGTGCCAGCAGCTTAGCCGGGGTAGCGGGAGTACCTGAGCAGTTCTTC. Protein: CASSLAGVAGVPEQFF.

This clone has a single count. The chain recombines TRBV28 with TRBJ1-2; 9 bases line up with TRBD1. With V trimmed by 5 bases and J by 5 bases, 6 bases remained unmatched. CDR1 MDHEN and CDR2 SYDVKM come from the germline V gene. The CDR3 length is 14 residues. The CDR3 loop reads CASSTRTGEYGYTF. The DNA of the CDR3 is TGTGCCAGCAGTACCAGGACAGGGGAATATGGCTACACCTTC.

The J gene is TRBJ2-5, the V gene TRBV5-4; 8 bases are shared with TRBD2. Per the germline V gene, CDR1 is SGHNT and CDR2 is YYREEE (reference sequence). This CDR3 is 14 amino acids long. The ends lost 5 bases at V and 5 bases at J; junction bases unmatched: 8. The CDR3 is CASRGTGTRETQYF. The CDR3 bases are TGTGCCAGCAGAGGAACCGGGACTAGGGAGACCCAGTACTTC.

Points on this clone: Other nucleotide sequences from this sample produce the same CDR3. The chain recombines TRBV9 with TRBJ1-6; D unresolved. This CDR3 spans 13 amino acids. The V gene's germline CDR1 is SGDLS and CDR2 YYNGEE. Trimming took off 2 bases at V and 7 bases at J, with 7 bases between the two ends. The CDR3 sequence is CASSVSPNSPLHF. The DNA of the CDR3 is TGTGCCAGCAGCGTTAGCCCCAATTCACCCCTCCACTTT.

V gene TRBV5-1 combines with J gene TRBJ2-2; TRBD2 matches at 7 bases. J was trimmed by 3 bases and V by 3 bases; bases with no gene match: 5. CDR1 is SGHRS and CDR2 is YFSETQ in the germline V gene. This CDR3 contains 15 residues. The CDR3 DNA is TGCGCCAGCAGCTCCGGGACTACCTACACCGGGGAGCTGTTTTTT. Amino acid sequence: CASSSGTTYTGELFF. Combining the CDR3 with reference TRBV5-1 and TRBJ2-2 gives the whole variable domain KAGVTQTPRYLIKTRGQQVTLSCSPISGHRSVSWYQQTPGQGLQFLFEYFSETQRNKGNFPGRFSGRQFSNSRSEMNVSTLELGDSALYLCASSSGTTYTGELFFGEGSRLTVL.

The rearrangement links TRBV27 to TRBJ1-1; D remains unclear. The CDR3 is 17 amino acids. Germline V gene data show CDR1 as MNHEY and CDR2 as SMNVEV (reference sequence). V was cut by 10 bases and J by 3 bases, with 27 bases left in between. The CDR3 region is CATPTYPSFWVDTEAFF. Written as DNA, the CDR3 is TGTGCCACCCCCACTTACCCGTCTTTCTGGGTGGACACTGAAGCTTTCTTT.

Only one count was recorded for this clone. The CDR3 DNA reads TGTGCCAGCAGCCTTTCCCCGGGGGAGCAGTACTTC. Translation: CASSLSPGEQYF. This chain connects TRBV9 to TRBJ2-7; D may be TRBD2 (5 bases). The CDR3 runs to 12 residues. V shed 4 bases and J shed 7 bases, with 12 bases lying between them. Germline lookup yields CDR1 SGDLS and CDR2 YYNGEE.

Notes on this clone: This sample also contains other DNA sequences that code for the same CDR3. The rearrangement links TRBV10-1 to TRBJ1-1, with TRBD1 matching over 7 bases. The CDR3 is made up of 14 amino acids. V lost 8 bases and J lost 1; bases outside the gene matches: 7. Germline V lookup: CDR1 WNHNN, CDR2 SYGVQD (reference sequence). Here the CDR3 reads CASSTGTANTEAFF. The CDR3, as DNA: TGCGCCAGCTCGACCGGGACAGCGAACACTGAAGCTTTCTTT.

The chain couples TRBV28 to TRBJ2-7, with 11 bases identical to TRBD2. Losses at the gene ends were 6 bases for V and 1 base for J; bases not matched to a gene: 5. Germline CDR1 and CDR2: MDHEN and SYDVKM. The CDR3 contains 15 residues. CDR3 sequence: CASSPPSGRSYEQYF. In DNA form, the CDR3 reads TGTGCCAGCAGCCCTCCTAGCGGGAGGTCCTACGAGCAGTACTTC.

Turning to this clone: Other nucleotide sequences in the sample specify the same CDR3. The gene calls are TRBV28 and TRBJ2-3; TRBD2 agrees at 7 bases. From germline, CDR1 is MDHEN and CDR2 SYDVKM. V shed 5 bases, J shed 0 bases, and the junction held 8 bases outside the gene matches. This CDR3 has 16 amino acids. The CDR3 sequence is CASSPGLAVSTDTQYF. The CDR3 DNA follows: TGTGCCAGCAGTCCCGGTCTAGCGGTTAGCACAGATACGCAGTATTTT.

The genes are TRBV7-8 and TRBJ2-1; D is undetermined. Germline V lookup: CDR1 SGHVS, CDR2 FQNEAQ. V lost 3 bases and J lost 4, with 13 bases in between. The CDR3 has 15 amino acids. The CDR3 DNA sequence: TGTGCCAGCAGCTTTTCGGTAGGAGAATACAATGAGCAGTTCTTC. Residues: CASSFSVGEYNEQFF.

This clone was detected only once. This chain's CDR3 is CASSSILGQLDTQYF. CDR3 DNA sequence: TGTGCCAGCAGTTCGATCCTCGGACAGTTGGATACGCAGTATTTT. The rearrangement links TRBV28 to TRBJ2-3; D possibly corresponds to TRBD1 (6 bases). V lost 4 bases and J lost 6, with 17 bases in between. The CDR3 consists of 15 residues. CDR1 is MDHEN and CDR2 is SYDVKM in the germline V gene.

The chain carries TRBV19 and TRBJ1-5; 8 bases fit TRBD1. Germline values: CDR1 LNHDA, CDR2 SQIVND (reference sequence). The CDR3 loop spans 17 amino acids. The J segment lost 2 bases and the V segment lost 7 bases, leaving 13 bases of the junction unmatched. The CDR3 here is CASTSQRRGQGNQPQHF. The DNA of the CDR3 is TGTGCCAGTACCTCACAAAGGAGGGGACAGGGCAATCAGCCCCAGCATTTT.